The T cell receptor beta chain described here comes from a study of T-cell reconstitution after alpha-beta-depleted transplantation in children. This clonotype was seen many times. This sample's TCRbeta library carried unique molecular identifier barcodes. TCRdb fed the PCR reads into MiXCR, producing one record per CDR3 protein. The sample holds under 300,000 distinct CDR3 sequences; roughly 10% are singletons and the top ten take about 25%. CDR3 length equals 12 residues. Germline assignment: CDR1 DFQATT and CDR2 SNEGSKA (reference sequence). The receptor's source is a male patient aged 2-15 years who had a stem cell transplant for chronic granulomatous disease, so the T cells may come from the graft donor. The chain has TRBV20-1 and TRBJ2-1; D is ambiguous. The specimen was peripheral blood, collected 180 days after TCRalphabeta/CD19-depleted stem cell transplant. CDR3 coding DNA: TGCAGCACCCCCCCGCGGTACAATGAGCAGTTCTTC. Translation: CSTPPRYNEQFF.